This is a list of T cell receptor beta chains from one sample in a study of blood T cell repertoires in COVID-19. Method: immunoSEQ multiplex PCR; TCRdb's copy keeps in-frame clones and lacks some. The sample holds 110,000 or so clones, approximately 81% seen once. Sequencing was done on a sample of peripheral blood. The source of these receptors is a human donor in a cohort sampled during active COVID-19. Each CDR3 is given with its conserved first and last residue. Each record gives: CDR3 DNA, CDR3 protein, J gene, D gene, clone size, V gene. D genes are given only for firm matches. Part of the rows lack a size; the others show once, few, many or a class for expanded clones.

TGTGCCAGCAGCTTGGTAGGGGCAAGCCAAGAGACCCAGTACTTC CASSLVGASQETQYF TRBJ2-5 . . TRBV7-3
TGTGCCAGCAGTTACGTGAGACAGCGCACAGATACGCAGTATTTT CASSYVRQRTDTQYF TRBJ2-3 . . TRBV6-5
TGCGCCAGCTCTGGACTAGCGGGGGGTTTTGAGCAGTTCTTC CASSGLAGGFEQFF TRBJ2-1 TRBD2 . TRBV10-2
TGCAGTGCTAGTGCCAGGGGGCATGAAAAACTGTTTTTT CSASARGHEKLFF TRBJ1-4 TRBD1 once TRBV20-1
TGTGCCATCAGCATGACTAGCGGGGCCTCTTACAATGAGCAGTTCTTC CAISMTSGASYNEQFF TRBJ2-1 TRBD2 . TRBV10-3
TGTGCCAGCAGTTACAGGGCTACCTGGCATTTT CASSYRATWHF TRBJ1-5 . . TRBV28
TGTGCCAGCAGTGAAGCCCAGGGTCGTTCACCCCTCCACTTT CASSEAQGRSPLHF TRBJ1-6 . . TRBV6-1
TGTGCCAGCAGAGCAGGATCCTATAACTATGGCTACACCTTC CASRAGSYNYGYTF TRBJ1-2 . . TRBV28
TGCGCCAGCAGCCAGGGCTTAGGCCATCCCGGTAACTATGGCTACACCTTC CASSQGLGHPGNYGYTF TRBJ1-2 . . TRBV4-3
TGTGCCAGCAGCCCCCGCAGGGGAGAGTACGAGCAGTACTTC CASSPRRGEYEQYF TRBJ2-7 . . TRBV3-1/TRBV3-2
TGTGCCAGCAGCCTCACGCCACCGGGACTAGGTATCCCTGAGCAGTTCTTC CASSLTPPGLGIPEQFF TRBJ2-1 TRBD2 . TRBV7-2
TGCGCCAGCAGCTTGGAGCCCCGCCAGCCCCAGCATTTT CASSLEPRQPQHF TRBJ1-5 . . TRBV5-1
TGTGCCAGTAGTATAGATACAGGGATCGGTTCACCCCTCCACTTT CASSIDTGIGSPLHF TRBJ1-6 . . TRBV19
TGTGCCAGCAGCCGGAACTGGAGTGAGCAGTTCTTC CASSRNWSEQFF TRBJ2-1 . . TRBV7-2
TGTGCCAGCAGCCATACTAGCGCCTCCCGAGCTAGTACGTCCAAAAACATTCAGTACTTC CASSHTSASRASTSKNIQYF TRBJ2-4 TRBD2 . TRBV3-1/TRBV3-2
TGTGCCAGCAGTTCGGGGGGGACTGAAGCTTTCTTT CASSSGGTEAFF TRBJ1-1 . . TRBV6-6
TGTGCCAGCAGTCCACTATCCACGGGGGGTGATACGCAGTATTTT CASSPLSTGGDTQYF TRBJ2-3 TRBD2 once TRBV27
TGTGCCACCAGCGCCCGGACTAGCGGGGGGCGCTCCTACAATGAGCAGTTCTTC CATSARTSGGRSYNEQFF TRBJ2-1 TRBD2 once TRBV15
TGTGCCAGCAGTTACCGCTCGACAGGGTTCAATCAGCCCCAGCATTTT CASSYRSTGFNQPQHF TRBJ1-5 TRBD1 . TRBV6-5
TGTGCCATCAGTCGGGGATCCTACGAGCAGTACTTC CAISRGSYEQYF TRBJ2-7 . few TRBV10-3
TGTGCCAGTAGTATAGGTTTGCGAACTGATACGCAGTATTTT CASSIGLRTDTQYF TRBJ2-3 . . TRBV19
TGTGCCAGCAGACCTACAGGGGGGTTCCGTCAGCCCCAGCATTTT CASRPTGGFRQPQHF TRBJ1-5 TRBD1 . TRBV6-2/TRBV6-3
TGTGCCAGCAGTGCCCTACCCCGGGACAGAACTGGAAACACCATATATTTT CASSALPRDRTGNTIYF TRBJ1-3 TRBD1 . TRBV6-1
TGCGCCAGCAGCCAAGGGTTCATTGGGACAGGGGTTAGCTACGAGCAGTACTTC CASSQGFIGTGVSYEQYF TRBJ2-7 TRBD1 once TRBV4-3
TGTGCCACCAGTGACTCCGGGACAGGGGAGACCCAGTACTTC CATSDSGTGETQYF TRBJ2-5 TRBD1 . TRBV24-1
TGTGCCAGCAGTTACACCTTCGGAGCAACATCCACAGATACGCAGTATTTT CASSYTFGATSTDTQYF TRBJ2-3 . . TRBV6-2/TRBV6-3
TGCGCCAGCACCCGGGGACAGGGGGACGGGAACTATGGCTACACCTTC CASTRGQGDGNYGYTF TRBJ1-2 TRBD1 . TRBV5-1
TGTGCCAGCAGTTTAGCGGGGGAAGATTACAATGAGCAGTTCTTC CASSLAGEDYNEQFF TRBJ2-1 TRBD2 few TRBV6-6
TGTGCCAGCAGTTGGGACAGGGGATTCAGGGGCAATGAGCAGTTCTTC CASSWDRGFRGNEQFF TRBJ2-1 TRBD1 . TRBV6-2/TRBV6-3
TGTGCCAGCAGCCATAGCGGGGGGCCCCTCCAGACCCAGTACTTC CASSHSGGPLQTQYF TRBJ2-5 TRBD2 . TRBV3-1/TRBV3-2
TGTGCCAGCAGGTCGGGGGGTCAAGAGACCCAGTACTTC CASRSGGQETQYF TRBJ2-5 TRBD2 . TRBV7-2
TGCGCCAGCAGCCTACGACTGGACACAGATACGCAGTATTTT CASSLRLDTDTQYF TRBJ2-3 . . TRBV5-1
TGTGCCAGCAGCGGATGGGCGGGGCTGGGCTCCTACAATGAGCAGTTCTTC CASSGWAGLGSYNEQFF TRBJ2-1 . . TRBV7-2
TGTGCCAGCGAAGGGGATGGCTACACCTTC CASEGDGYTF TRBJ1-2 . . TRBV19
TGTGCCAGCAGCTTGGCGGCGGGACAGGGGGTGAGGGGCGAGCAGTACTTC CASSLAAGQGVRGEQYF TRBJ2-7 TRBD1 . TRBV5-6
TGTGCCACCAGAATAGGGGGCGGCTACGAGCAGTACTTC CATRIGGGYEQYF TRBJ2-7 TRBD1 . TRBV6-5